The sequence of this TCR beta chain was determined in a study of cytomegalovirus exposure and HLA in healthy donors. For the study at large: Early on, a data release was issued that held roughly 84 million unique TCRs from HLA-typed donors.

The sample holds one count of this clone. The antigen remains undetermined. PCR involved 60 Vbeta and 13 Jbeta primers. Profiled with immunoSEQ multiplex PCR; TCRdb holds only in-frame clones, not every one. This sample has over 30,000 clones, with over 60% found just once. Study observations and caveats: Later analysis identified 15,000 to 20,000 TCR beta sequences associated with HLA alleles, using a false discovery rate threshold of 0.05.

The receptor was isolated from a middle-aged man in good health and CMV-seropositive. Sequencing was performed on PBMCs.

This CDR3 reads CASSENAGFGYTF. DNA of the CDR3: TGTGCCAGCAGCGAAAACGCAGGGTTTGGCTACACCTTC. The genes are TRBV7-2 and TRBJ1-2, with a tentative D call TRBD1 (5 bases). There are 13 residues in the CDR3. Trimming cost V 5 bases and J 7 bases, with 14 bases left between them. Looked up from germline, CDR1 is SGHTA and CDR2 is FQGNSA.